This T cell receptor (beta chain) was recorded in a study of T cell responses to AZD1222 COVID-19 vaccine. The CDR3 runs 13 residues. The V gene's germline CDR1 is SSHAT and CDR2 FNYEAQ (reference sequence). Sequencing was performed with immunoSEQ multiplex PCR; in TCRdb, only in-frame clones are kept and a portion is missing. The table has over 130,000 clones, 91% seen once. On this clone: The junction departs from the called germline gene at one end, perhaps through a read error.

The source material was peripheral blood, sampled 28 days after the second dose of the MenACWY control vaccine. This chain uses TRBV7-7 with TRBJ2-5; no clear D. This TCR was recovered from an adult who received the MenACWY meningococcal vaccine as a control. In nucleotides, the CDR3 is TGTGCTAGCAGCTTTCAGTCTTTCGAGACCCAGTACTTC. Translating gives CASSFQSFETQYF.